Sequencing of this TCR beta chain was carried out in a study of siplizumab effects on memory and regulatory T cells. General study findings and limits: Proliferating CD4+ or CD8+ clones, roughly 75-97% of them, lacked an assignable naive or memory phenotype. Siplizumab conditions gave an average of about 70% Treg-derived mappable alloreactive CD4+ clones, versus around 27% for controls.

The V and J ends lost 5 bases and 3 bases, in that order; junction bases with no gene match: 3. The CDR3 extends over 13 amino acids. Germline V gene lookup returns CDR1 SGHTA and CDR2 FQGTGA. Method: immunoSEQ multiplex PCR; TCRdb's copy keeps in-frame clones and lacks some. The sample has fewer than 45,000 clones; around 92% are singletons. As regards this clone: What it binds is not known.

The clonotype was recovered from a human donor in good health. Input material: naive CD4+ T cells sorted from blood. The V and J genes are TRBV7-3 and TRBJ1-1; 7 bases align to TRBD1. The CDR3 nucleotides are TGTGCCAGCAGCCCCGACAGGGACACTGAAGCTTTCTTT. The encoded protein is CASSPDRDTEAFF.